Sequencing of this T cell receptor beta chain was carried out in a study of shared clonotypes between healthy human individuals. Losses at the gene ends were 6 bases for V and 4 bases for J; bases not matched to a gene: 10. Germline assignment: CDR1 KGHSH and CDR2 LQKENI. The CDR3 sequence is 15 residues long. General observations from the study: In a handful of donors, around 5% of naive CD4 clonotypes appeared in common. Among donors, the sharing of clonotypes was expected to be influenced by sequencing depth.

This clone was recorded only once. Its antigen is not identified. This specimen includes other DNA sequences encoding the same CDR3. All donors were Caucasian adults living in Nashville, Tennessee. The deep-level immunoSEQ assay was used. TCRdb's copy holds only in-frame clones and misses some; the assay was immunoSEQ multiplex PCR. This sample has approximately 2.3 million clones; 90% to 95% occur once, and the top ten carry about 0.39%. Sequencing was performed on naive CD4+ T cells from PBMCs. Subset reported: CD45RA+ positively selected. The sequence was collected from a man between 18 and 35 years old in good health. Some clones in this sample may be carry-over from other donors' samples. The gene calls are TRBV18 and TRBJ2-7; 9 nucleotides line up with TRBD2. The CDR3 DNA is TGTGCCAGCTCTCCGCGGCTAGCGGGACTTTACGAGCAGTACTTC. Translation: CASSPRLAGLYEQYF.